The 13 T cell receptor beta chains below all came from one sample that was sequenced in a study of T cell responses to AZD1222 COVID-19 vaccine. Sequencing was performed with immunoSEQ multiplex PCR; in TCRdb, only in-frame clones are kept and a portion is missing. The repertoire has 140,000 or so clones, 92% of them found once; the top ten carry 1.5% to 2%. Specimen: peripheral blood, collected on day 0 of AZD1222 vaccination. These receptors all come from an adult in good health.

The rearrangement links TRBV6-4 to TRBJ2-2; TRBD2 is a possible D gene (7 bases). Trimming pared 4 bases from V and 4 bases from J, leaving 16 bases between. Germline CDR1 reads MRHNA; CDR2 reads SNTAGT. CDR3 length equals 16 residues. CDR3: CASSVWGGAPTGELFF. CDR3 nucleotides: TGTGCCAGCAGTGTTTGGGGGGGGGCCCCCACCGGGGAGCTGTTTTTT.

The rearrangement uses TRBV7-2 and TRBJ1-2; the D gene is possibly TRBD1 (5 bases). V lost 1 base, J lost 6 bases, and 9 bases lay in between. The CDR3 totals 13 residues. From germline, CDR1 is SGHTA and CDR2 FQGNSA. DNA for the CDR3: TGTGCCAGCAGCTTAGATGGGGGGGATGGCTACACCTTC. This sequence encodes CASSLDGGDGYTF.

This chain connects TRBV6-4 to TRBJ2-1; 14 nucleotides agree with TRBD2. Germline-derived CDR1 and CDR2 are MRHNA and SNTAGT. The V and J ends lost 5 bases and 0 bases, in that order; junction bases with no gene match: 9. This CDR3 spans 19 amino acids. The CDR3 region has the DNA TGTGCCAGCAGTCCAGGGACTAGCGGGGGCCGTAGCTCCTACAATGAGCAGTTCTTC. Translation: CASSPGTSGGRSSYNEQFF.

The chain recombines TRBV28 with TRBJ1-2; no clear D gene. V lost 2 bases to trimming and J lost 3 bases, with 16 bases between them. Germline V lookup: CDR1 MDHEN, CDR2 SYDVKM. The CDR3 contains 16 residues. The CDR3 DNA is TGTGCCAGCAGTTTAAGTCCGTTCGGGGATGACTATGGCTACACCTTC. Translated: CASSLSPFGDDYGYTF.

This clone showed up just a few times. The chain combines TRBV6-2 or TRBV6-3 with TRBJ1-1; 7 nucleotides match TRBD1. After removal of 2 bases from V and 5 bases from J, the junction contained 11 bases not matched to a gene. CDR1 MNHEY and CDR2 SVGEGT come from the germline V gene. This CDR3 is 16 amino acids long. CDR3 loop: CASSYETQGKWTEAFF. DNA for the CDR3: TGTGCCAGCAGTTACGAAACACAGGGGAAGTGGACTGAAGCTTTCTTT.

The chain recombines TRBV5-1 with TRBJ2-5; TRBD1 matches 8 bases. V gave up 4 bases and J gave up 5 bases; unmatched junction bases: 7. This CDR3 contains 14 residues. In germline, CDR1 is SGHRS, CDR2 YFSETQ. Here the CDR3 reads CASSRGQGRETQYF. The CDR3 DNA follows: TGCGCCAGCAGCCGTGGACAGGGCCGGGAGACCCAGTACTTC.

The rearrangement joins TRBV10-3 to TRBJ2-1; no reliable D call. V was shortened by 10 bases and J by 0 bases, with 16 bases between the two germline ends. Germline V gene lookup returns CDR1 ENHRY and CDR2 SYGVKD. The CDR3 spans 15 residues. The CDR3, as DNA: TGTGCCACCCTCGCCGGGCCGACCTCCTACAATGAGCAGTTCTTC. Protein product: CATLAGPTSYNEQFF.

This clone appeared a single time. The chain recombines TRBV4-3 with TRBJ2-2; tentatively, D is TRBD2 (6 bases). This CDR3 has 16 amino acids. V lost 3 bases and J lost 5, with 16 bases in between. Germline-derived CDR1 and CDR2 are LGHNA and YSLEER. CDR3 nucleotide sequence: TGCGCCAGCAGCCAGGAGGGAGCGGTCCAGACCGGGGAGCTGTTTTTT. As protein: CASSQEGAVQTGELFF.

The chain is built from TRBV18 and TRBJ2-2; tentative D call: TRBD2 (6 bases). This CDR3 region has 16 residues. Germline V CDR1 and CDR2: KGHSH, LQKENI. Trimming removed 1 base from V and 0 bases from J, with 9 bases in between. CDR3 sequence reads: CASSPQLAANTGELFF. DNA of the CDR3: TGTGCCAGCTCACCACAACTAGCAGCGAACACCGGGGAGCTGTTTTTT.

The chain uses TRBV3-1 (or the pseudogene TRBV3-2) and TRBJ1-4; the match to TRBD1 covers 7 bases. Germline CDR1 is LGHDT and CDR2 is YNNKEL (reference sequence). Germline trimming cut 4 bases from V and 2 bases from J; bases unmatched to any gene: 4. The CDR3 covers 15 residues. The CDR3 reads CASSLLTGTNEKLFF. CDR3 in DNA: TGTGCCAGCAGCCTATTGACAGGGACTAATGAAAAACTGTTTTTT.

The CDR3 sequence: CASSQLRGAQETQYF. CDR3 nucleotide sequence: TGTGCCAGCAGCCAATTGCGGGGGGCCCAAGAGACCCAGTACTTC. V usage is TRBV3-1 (or the pseudogene TRBV3-2) and J usage is TRBJ2-5, with 8 bases identical to TRBD2. The V gene's germline CDR1 is LGHDT and CDR2 YNNKEL (reference sequence). The CDR3 runs to 15 residues. J gave up 1 base and V 2 bases, and 3 bases lay outside the gene matches.

The chain combines TRBV2 with TRBJ1-4; D may be TRBD1 (5 bases). The CDR3 is made up of 13 amino acids. CDR1 and CDR2 from the germline V gene are SNHLY and FYNNEI. The ends were cut back, 6 bases at V and 2 bases at J, with 7 bases in the middle. CDR3 DNA: TGTGCCAGCAGCCGGGACACTAATGAAAAACTGTTTTTT. Translated, it gives CASSRDTNEKLFF.

The rearrangement links TRBV7-6 to TRBJ1-1; D perhaps matches TRBD1 (5 bases). CDR1 SGHVS and CDR2 FNYEAQ come from the germline V gene. The CDR3 runs to 12 residues. V shed 5 bases and J shed 7 bases, with 11 bases lying between them. CDR3 DNA: TGTGCCAGCAGCCCCTATGGACATGAAGCTTTCTTT. Its protein product is CASSPYGHEAFF.